This T cell receptor beta chain was identified during a study of CD8 T cells in ankylosing spondylitis. Whole-study findings and limits: Disease-linked clones were CD8+ and relatively rare in peripheral blood. Made up of roughly 8 highly homologous variants, a TCR beta motif appeared characteristic of ankylosing spondylitis blood. Disease-linked clones reportedly showed significant enrichment in matched ankylosing spondylitis synovial fluid.

In germline, CDR1 is SGHDT, CDR2 YYEEEE. The CDR3 length is 13 residues. Deletions cut 4 bases from V and 6 bases from J, with 14 bases between. TCRdb passed the 5' RACE reads through MiXCR, listing each CDR3 protein once. The sample holds 270,000 or so distinct CDR3 sequences, 15% to 20% seen once. A note on this clonotype: Antigen unknown.

The TCR originated in a male donor with ankylosing spondylitis or in good health (not recorded which). The chain recombines TRBV5-6 with TRBJ2-7, with D possibly matching TRBD1 (6 bases). Sequenced sample: blood, either unsorted or a sorted T cell fraction (not recorded which). The CDR3 is CASSPTQGLEQYF. The DNA of the CDR3 is TGTGCCAGCAGCCCAACACAGGGTCTCGAGCAGTACTTC.